Each of the 27 T cell receptor beta chains below was sequenced from the same sample in a study of brain metastases from non-small cell lung cancer. Repertoires were generated with immunoSEQ multiplex PCR, while TCRdb's copy carries only in-frame clones and drops some. The sample holds some 4,500 clones; over 75% are singletons and the top ten take approximately 12%. The sample comprised tissue from a brain metastasis. Receptor source: a donor at least 40 years old with non-small cell lung cancer.

V and J are TRBV12-3 or TRBV12-4 and TRBJ1-4; maybe TRBD1 (5 bases). V lost 3 bases and J lost 7, with 9 bases in between. The CDR3 runs to 13 residues. For the CDR3, the DNA is TGTGCCAGCAGTTTTTTAGGGGTTGAAAAACTGTTTTTT. Its protein product is CASSFLGVEKLFF.

This clone was seen a single time. This rearrangement joins TRBV9 to TRBJ1-6; D possibly corresponds to TRBD1 (5 bases). The CDR3 extends over 12 amino acids. The ends were cut back, 4 bases at V and 12 bases at J, with 11 bases in the middle. The germline V gene has CDR1 SGDLS and CDR2 YYNGEE. In DNA, the CDR3 is TGTGCCAGCAGCCCGTACGGGGGACCCCTCCACTTT. Translated: CASSPYGGPLHF.

The rearrangement joins TRBV5-6 to TRBJ1-2; 9 nucleotides agree with TRBD1. Germline-derived CDR1 and CDR2 are SGHDT and YYEEEE. The CDR3 covers 13 residues. The V segment lost 4 bases and the J segment 7 bases; nucleotides outside the gene matches: 5. This CDR3 reads CASSPQGARGYTF. CDR3 in DNA: TGTGCCAGCAGCCCACAGGGGGCTCGTGGCTACACCTTC.

V gene TRBV11-2 combines with J gene TRBJ2-4, with 7 bases fitting TRBD1. The CDR3 length is 16 residues. V lost 2 bases to trimming and J lost 1 base; unmatched junction nucleotides: 5. Per germline, CDR1 SGHAT and CDR2 FQNNGV. CDR3 coding DNA: TGTGCCAGCAGCTTAATGCAGGGGGAGGCCAAAAACATTCAGTACTTC. Translation: CASSLMQGEAKNIQYF.

V usage is TRBV19 and J usage is TRBJ1-5; 7 bases match TRBD1. The CDR3 totals 14 residues. The V and J ends lost 5 bases and 6 bases, in that order; junction bases with no gene match: 7. Germline assignment: CDR1 LNHDA and CDR2 SQIVND (reference sequence). This chain's CDR3 is CASSHRGVGQPQHF. For the CDR3, the DNA is TGTGCCAGTAGTCACAGGGGAGTCGGTCAGCCCCAGCATTTT. Looking up the rest from reference TRBV19 and TRBJ1-5 gives the full variable domain: DGGITQSPKYLFRKEGQNVTLSCEQNLNHDAMYWYRQDPGQGLRLIYYSQIVNDFQKGDIAEGYSVSREKKESFPLTVTSAQKNPTAFYLCASSHRGVGQPQHFGDGTRLSIL.

The V call is TRBV10-3, the J call TRBJ2-4; 15 nucleotides agree with TRBD2. The CDR3 is made up of 16 amino acids. Germline V gene data show CDR1 as ENHRY and CDR2 as SYGVKD. V shed 3 bases and J 8 bases; nucleotides not matched to a gene: 5. The CDR3 loop is CAISDEGLAGGDIQYF. The CDR3 DNA reads as TGTGCCATCAGTGATGAAGGACTAGCGGGAGGGGACATTCAGTACTTC.

The genes are TRBV20-1 and TRBJ1-2, with unresolved D. CDR1 DFQATT and CDR2 SNEGSKA come from the germline V gene (reference sequence). CDR3 length: 10 residues. V lost 5 bases and J 8 bases, leaving 9 bases between the germline ends. This CDR3 is CSAEAWGYTF. The CDR3 bases are TGCAGTGCTGAGGCATGGGGCTACACCTTC.

The chain employs TRBV10-2 and TRBJ2-5, with a weak D call TRBD1 (5 bases). Per the germline V gene, CDR1 is WSHSY and CDR2 is SAAADI. The CDR3 is made up of 14 amino acids. V was shortened by 6 bases and J by 5 bases, with 16 bases between the two germline ends. CDR3: CASRLHSAGETQYF. CDR3 coding DNA: TGCGCCAGCAGGCTCCATTCAGCAGGGGAGACCCAGTACTTC.

The chain joins TRBV6-1 to TRBJ2-1; D unclear. The germline gives CDR1 MNHNS, CDR2 SASEGT. The CDR3 runs to 16 residues. V was pared by 1 base and J by 8 bases, with 18 bases between. The CDR3: CASSEGVGSSADEQFF. CDR3 sequence (DNA): TGTGCCAGCAGTGAAGGGGTAGGGTCTTCAGCCGATGAGCAGTTCTTC.

This chain connects TRBV6-1 to TRBJ2-7, with 13 bases that match TRBD2. The germline CDR1 and CDR2 sequences are MNHNS and SASEGT. V trimming: 3 bases; J trimming: 4 bases; junction bases outside the gene matches: 3. CDR3 length: 15 amino acids. CDR3 residues: CASSDRTSGSYEQYF. The CDR3 DNA is TGTGCCAGCAGTGACCGGACTAGCGGGAGTTACGAGCAGTACTTC.

This chain links TRBV27 with TRBJ2-2; 9 bases map to TRBD2. The CDR3 length is 15 residues. The J segment lost 8 bases and the V segment lost 6 bases, leaving 10 bases of the junction unmatched. CDR1 and CDR2 from the germline V gene are MNHEY and SMNVEV (reference sequence). The CDR3 DNA reads TGTGCCAGCAGATTGGCGGGACTAGCCGTGGGGGAGCTGTTTTTT. It is translated as CASRLAGLAVGELFF.

The V and J genes are TRBV6-4 and TRBJ2-3, with unresolved D. Germline V CDR1 and CDR2: MRHNA, SNTAGT. The CDR3 runs 15 residues. V was cut by 0 bases and J by 4 bases, with 11 bases left in between. The CDR3 reads CASSDSMGGADTQYF. As DNA, the CDR3 is TGTGCCAGCAGTGACTCGATGGGCGGAGCAGATACGCAGTATTTT.

The rearrangement joins TRBV6-6 to TRBJ2-5, with D tentatively TRBD1 or TRBD2 (5 bases each). Trimming stripped 2 bases from V and 1 base from J, with 8 bases between. CDR3 length: 14 residues. Looked up from germline, CDR1 is MNHNY and CDR2 is SVGAGI (reference sequence). In DNA form, the CDR3 reads TGTGCCAGCAGTTACGGGACCCGCCAAGAGACCCAGTACTTC. Translating gives CASSYGTRQETQYF.

The chain has TRBV28 and TRBJ2-2, with TRBD2 identical over 8 bases. V lost 7 bases and J lost 7; bases outside the gene matches: 8. The germline CDR1 and CDR2 sequences are MDHEN and SYDVKM. This CDR3 has 14 residues. The CDR3 DNA sequence: TGTGCCAGCACGGGACTAGGAGGGGGCGGGGAGCTGTTTTTT. Its translation is CASTGLGGGGELFF.

Comment on this clone: Germline is not matched at one junction end, which may reflect a read error. The chain links TRBV28 to TRBJ1-3, with D possibly matching TRBD1 (6 bases). This CDR3 is built from 13 residues. Germline V gene data show CDR1 as MDHEN and CDR2 as SYDVKM. The CDR3 bases are TGTGCCAGCACCAGGGGCTCTGGAAACATCATATATTTT. This gives the protein CASTRGSGNIIYF.

The chain employs TRBV6-4 and TRBJ2-1; 10 nucleotides align to TRBD2. Looked up from germline, CDR1 is MRHNA and CDR2 is SNTAGT. The CDR3 extends over 15 amino acids. With V trimmed by 3 bases and J by 6 bases, 5 bases remained unmatched. The CDR3 DNA sequence: TGTGCCAGCAGTGAACGAGCGGGGGGGCCCAATGAGCAGTTCTTC. Its protein product is CASSERAGGPNEQFF.

Details on this clone: One end of the junction fails to match germline, which may point to a read error. The sample has other DNA sequences that encode this CDR3 too. The J gene is TRBJ2-5, the V gene TRBV6-2 or TRBV6-3; the match to TRBD1 covers 8 bases. The CDR3 consists of 16 residues. Germline CDR1 MNHEY, CDR2 SVGEGT. CDR3 sequence (DNA): TGTGCCAGCAGTCGCCCTTTAGGACAGGGCATAGAGACTCAGTACTTC. Translation gives CASSRPLGQGIETQYF.

This chain links TRBV7-3 with TRBJ2-3, with D tentatively TRBD2 (7 bases). CDR1 is SGHTA, CDR2 FQGTGA, per germline. This CDR3 is built from 14 residues. V was cut by 5 bases and J by 4 bases, with 13 bases left in between. This chain's CDR3 is CASSKTGGPDTQYF. The CDR3 DNA sequence: TGTGCCAGCAGCAAAACCGGGGGGCCAGATACGCAGTATTTT.

Note on this clone: The sample has other DNA sequences that encode this CDR3 too. The V gene is TRBV29-1, the J gene TRBJ1-2; no clear D. Trimming pared 4 bases from V and 4 bases from J, leaving 10 bases between. This CDR3 is 12 amino acids long. The germline CDR1 and CDR2 sequences are SQVTM and ANQGSEA. DNA for the CDR3: TGCAGCGTTGCTGGGAAGTCCTATGGCTACACCTTC. This translates into CSVAGKSYGYTF.

The CDR3 spells CASSLSGDTLMAYF. CDR3 DNA sequence: TGTGCCAGCTCACTCAGCGGGGACACCCTAATGGCCTACTTC. The gene calls are TRBV18 and TRBJ2-7, with a possible D match to TRBD2 (7 bases). There are 14 residues in the CDR3. Per the germline V gene, CDR1 is KGHSH and CDR2 is LQKENI. Deletions cut 4 bases from V and 13 bases from J, with 23 bases between.

This chain connects TRBV6-2 or TRBV6-3 to TRBJ1-6; 8 bases fit TRBD1. CDR3 length: 14 residues. In germline, CDR1 is MNHEY, CDR2 SVGEGT. V lost 5 bases, J lost 7 bases, and 4 bases stayed unmatched. In nucleotides, the CDR3 is TGTGCCAGCAGTCTGGACAGGGCGAATTCACCCCTCCACTTT. Its translation is CASSLDRANSPLHF.

The chain combines TRBV4-3 with TRBJ1-6; D is unresolved. The CDR3 runs to 14 residues. V lost 0 bases and J 8 bases, leaving 8 bases between the germline ends. CDR1 is LGHNA and CDR2 is YSLEER in the germline V gene. The CDR3 nucleotides read TGCGCCAGCAGCCAAGATGACGGGGATTCACCCCTCCACTTT. Amino acids: CASSQDDGDSPLHF.

J is TRBJ2-1 and V is TRBV6-5; 7 bases match TRBD1. There are 12 residues in the CDR3. Trimming cost V 6 bases and J 10 bases; bases outside gene matches: 6. Germline-derived CDR1 and CDR2 are MNHEY and SVGAGI. The CDR3 DNA follows: TGTGCCAGCAGGGGGGACAGCTGGGAGCAGTTCTTC. Translation: CASRGDSWEQFF.

This chain joins TRBV4-3 and TRBJ1-1, with a weak D call TRBD1 (6 bases). CDR1 LGHNA and CDR2 YSLEER come from the germline V gene. This CDR3 is 15 amino acids long. The V gene lost 3 bases and the J gene lost 2 bases, with 13 bases spanning the gap. As DNA, the CDR3 is TGCGCCAGCAGCCAGGGGGGCAGGGGAAACACTGAAGCTTTCTTT. Amino acids: CASSQGGRGNTEAFF.

The V call is TRBV27, the J call TRBJ2-6; 8 bases line up with TRBD2. The length of the CDR3 is 17 residues. Germline V gene lookup returns CDR1 MNHEY and CDR2 SMNVEV (reference sequence). With V trimmed by 3 bases and J by 0 bases, 4 bases remained unmatched. The chain's CDR3 is CASSFRSGSSGANVLTF. CDR3 sequence (DNA): TGTGCCAGCAGTTTCCGAAGCGGGAGCTCTGGGGCCAACGTCCTGACTTTC.

The chain recombines TRBV10-2 with TRBJ2-5; 9 nucleotides align to TRBD1. CDR1 and CDR2 from the germline V gene are WSHSY and SAAADI. Trimming removed 4 bases from V and 0 bases from J; junction bases left unmatched: 27. The CDR3 consists of 23 residues. As DNA, the CDR3 is TGCGCCAGCAGTGGGGGACAGGGAGCCGGGAGCTTTCCCGGTAGACAGTACCAAGAGACCCAGTACTTC. Its translation: CASSGGQGAGSFPGRQYQETQYF.

This chain's CDR3 is CASSYRGVYGYTF. The CDR3 DNA reads as TGTGCCAGCAGTTACAGGGGTGTCTATGGCTACACCTTC. The J gene is TRBJ1-2, the V gene TRBV28; the match to TRBD1 covers 7 bases. The CDR3 is 13 residues long. Germline-derived CDR1 and CDR2 are MDHEN and SYDVKM. V lost 4 bases to trimming and J lost 4 bases; unmatched junction nucleotides: 3.